Following are 23 T cell receptor beta chains from one sample sequenced in a study of blood T cell repertoires in COVID-19. Generated by immunoSEQ multiplex PCR, the TCRdb table keeps only in-frame clones and is missing some. The sample contains some 260,000 clones, 85% to 90% of which appear only once. The sequencing sample was made of peripheral blood. All receptors derive from a woman in her 40s who had recovered from COVID-19.

The CDR3 coding sequence is TGTGCCACCAGTGGGGCTGAGCCTGGCTACACCTTC. Protein: CATSGAEPGYTF. The chain has TRBV24-1 and TRBJ1-2; no definite D call. The CDR3 consists of 12 residues. Germline assignment: CDR1 KGHDR and CDR2 SFDVKD. The germline V and J ends were trimmed by 5 bases and 7 bases, with 10 bases remaining between them.

This clone has a single count. The chain carries TRBV10-3 and TRBJ1-2; TRBD1 matches at 7 bases. Germline CDR1 ENHRY, CDR2 SYGVKD. The CDR3 runs to 12 residues. V was clipped by 5 bases and J by 4 bases; unmatched bases: 1. The CDR3: CAISQGGYGYTF. CDR3 DNA: TGTGCCATCAGTCAGGGGGGCTATGGCTACACCTTC.

The chain recombines TRBV6-2 or TRBV6-3 with TRBJ1-4; D unresolved. The V gene lost 2 bases and the J gene lost 10 bases, with 8 bases spanning the gap. The germline V gene encodes CDR1 MNHEY and CDR2 SVGEGT. This CDR3 spans 12 amino acids. CDR3 sequence reads: CASSYRAGKLFF. The CDR3 nucleotides read TGTGCCAGCAGTTACCGGGCGGGAAAACTGTTTTTT.

V gene TRBV11-1 combines with J gene TRBJ1-3, with D uncertain. This CDR3 spans 13 amino acids. CDR1 SGHAT and CDR2 FQDESV come from the germline V gene (reference sequence). V was shortened by 3 bases and J by 5 bases, with 8 bases between the two germline ends. CDR3 bases: TGTGCCAGCAGCTTCCGGTCGCGAAACACCATATATTTT. Its protein is CASSFRSRNTIYF.

This chain joins TRBV19 and TRBJ1-1; 11 bases align to TRBD1. Germline CDR1 reads LNHDA; CDR2 reads SQIVND (reference sequence). This CDR3 spans 17 amino acids. With V trimmed by 7 bases and J by 1 base, 11 bases remained unmatched. CDR3 bases: TGTGCCAGTAAACCAGGACAGGGGGCAATCGGGAACACTGAAGCTTTCTTT. Amino acid sequence: CASKPGQGAIGNTEAFF. Full variable domain (rest looked up from reference TRBV19 and TRBJ1-1): DGGITQSPKYLFRKEGQNVTLSCEQNLNHDAMYWYRQDPGQGLRLIYYSQIVNDFQKGDIAEGYSVSREKKESFPLTVTSAQKNPTAFYLCASKPGQGAIGNTEAFFGQGTRLTVV.

The rearrangement uses TRBV3-1 (or the pseudogene TRBV3-2) and TRBJ2-7, with D tentatively TRBD2 (6 bases). The length of the CDR3 is 15 residues. In germline, CDR1 is LGHDT, CDR2 YNNKEL (reference sequence). V was clipped by 0 bases and J by 3 bases, with 12 bases between them. In DNA form, the CDR3 reads TGTGCCAGCAGCCAAGAATGGGGCGGGAACTACGAGCAGTACTTC. Its translation: CASSQEWGGNYEQYF.

The V gene is TRBV5-4, the J gene TRBJ2-3, with 9 bases lining up with TRBD2. Germline CDR1 reads SGHNT; CDR2 reads YYREEE (reference sequence). The CDR3 totals 15 residues. With 4 bases clipped from V and 1 base from J, the junction kept 4 bases outside the gene matches. CDR3 sequence reads: CASSPRTSGTDTQYF. CDR3 coding DNA: TGTGCCAGCAGCCCCCGGACTAGCGGCACAGATACGCAGTATTTT.

The chain has TRBV30 and TRBJ1-2; 9 bases match TRBD1. CDR3 length: 10 amino acids. Germline V lookup: CDR1 GTSNPN, CDR2 SVGIG (reference sequence). Trimming took 8 bases from V and 7 from J; bases not matched to a gene: 2. The CDR3 sequence: CAGTGFGYTF. The CDR3 region has the DNA TGTGCCGGGACAGGGTTTGGCTACACCTTC.

This clone was seen a few times. This rearrangement joins TRBV5-1 to TRBJ1-2; the match to TRBD1 covers 11 bases. Germline V gene lookup returns CDR1 SGHRS and CDR2 YFSETQ. V shed 1 base, J shed 8 bases, and the junction held 4 bases outside the gene matches. This CDR3 is built from 14 residues. CDR3 sequence: CASSLSGQGAGYTF. As DNA, the CDR3 is TGCGCCAGCAGCTTGTCCGGACAGGGGGCGGGCTACACCTTC.

This chain joins TRBV27 and TRBJ2-1; 8 nucleotides agree with TRBD2. V lost 7 bases, J lost 6 bases, and 5 bases stayed unmatched. The CDR3 runs to 13 residues. Germline CDR1 is MNHEY and CDR2 is SMNVEV (reference sequence). CDR3 in DNA: TGTGCCAGCAAGGGGACTAGACTCAATGAGCAGTTCTTC. This translates into CASKGTRLNEQFF.

V usage is TRBV4-2 and J usage is TRBJ2-7; 8 bases are a match to TRBD2. V shed 1 base and J 0 bases; nucleotides not matched to a gene: 8. CDR1 is LGHNA and CDR2 is YNFKEQ in the germline V gene. This CDR3 is 17 amino acids long. The CDR3 sequence: CASSQGIWAGGSYEQYF. Here the CDR3 DNA reads TGTGCCAGCAGCCAAGGAATTTGGGCGGGGGGCTCCTACGAGCAGTACTTC.

The chain combines TRBV24-1 with TRBJ2-3; 7 bases are shared with TRBD2. Germline V gene sequence: CDR1 KGHDR, CDR2 SFDVKD. Trimming took 4 bases from V and 1 from J; bases not matched to a gene: 19. The CDR3 loop spans 20 amino acids. The CDR3 sequence is CATSDPPGGRGLGGTDTQYF. The CDR3 DNA is TGTGCCACCAGTGACCCCCCGGGCGGGAGAGGGCTTGGTGGCACAGATACGCAGTATTTT.

The gene calls are TRBV7-9 and TRBJ2-5; tentative D call: TRBD1 (6 bases). The CDR3 is 13 amino acids. Germline V gene lookup returns CDR1 SEHNR and CDR2 FQNEAQ (reference sequence). V lost 5 bases and J lost 5, with 12 bases in between. The CDR3 here is CASSPTGRETQYF. CDR3 sequence (DNA): TGTGCCAGCAGCCCCACAGGGCGCGAGACCCAGTACTTC.

A few counts support this clone. One end of the junction is discordant with germline, which a read error may explain. V and J are TRBV30 and TRBJ2-7; 9 bases are a match to TRBD1. This CDR3 is 11 amino acids long. The V gene's germline CDR1 is GTSNPN and CDR2 SVGIG (reference sequence). This CDR3 is CAWSDRQGGNF. CDR3 nucleotide sequence: TGTGCCTGGAGTGACCGACAGGGGGGGAATTTC.

This clone was observed once. The gene calls are TRBV15 and TRBJ2-1; 11 nucleotides match TRBD2. Unmatched junction bases numbered 6, after V lost 3 bases and J lost 2 bases. The CDR3 is 17 residues long. Germline V gene data show CDR1 as LNHNV and CDR2 as YYDKDF (reference sequence). CDR3 coding DNA: TGTGCCACCAGCAGGGCCATAGCGGGAGGGCCCTACAATGAGCAGTTCTTC. Its protein product is CATSRAIAGGPYNEQFF.

This clone was detected once. The chain uses TRBV2 and TRBJ2-5; D unclear. V was cut by 8 bases and J by 1 base, with 8 bases left in between. Germline V lookup: CDR1 SNHLY, CDR2 FYNNEI. The CDR3 extends over 12 amino acids. CDR3 DNA sequence: TGTGCCAGCGGCGGATTCCAAGAGACCCAGTACTTC. Translating gives CASGGFQETQYF. The full variable domain, its missing parts supplied by reference TRBV2 and TRBJ2-5, is EPEVTQTPSHQVTQMGQEVILRCVPISNHLYFYWYRQILGQKVEFLVSFYNNEISEKSEIFDDQFSVERPDGSNFTLKIRSTKLEDSAMYFCASGGFQETQYFGPGTRLLVL.

V and J are TRBV14 and TRBJ1-2, with TRBD1 matching over 8 bases. V lost 4 bases to trimming and J lost 2 bases; unmatched junction nucleotides: 15. Germline values: CDR1 SGHDN, CDR2 FVKESK. The length of the CDR3 is 18 residues. The CDR3 here is CASSPTTGAGAVNYGYTF. For the CDR3, the DNA is TGTGCCAGCAGCCCTACGACAGGGGCCGGCGCCGTCAACTATGGCTACACCTTC.

The chain employs TRBV19 and TRBJ2-1; 8 bases are a match to TRBD2. V dropped 7 bases and J dropped 5; count of bases not matched to a gene: 13. Looked up from germline, CDR1 is LNHDA and CDR2 is SQIVND (reference sequence). The CDR3 covers 16 residues. CDR3 sequence: CASTNRREGSDNEQFF. The DNA of the CDR3 is TGTGCCAGTACCAATCGACGGGAGGGGTCCGACAATGAGCAGTTCTTC.

Concerning this clone: Other nucleotide sequences in the sample specify the same CDR3. The chain carries TRBV7-2 and TRBJ1-2, with TRBD1 as a possible D gene (6 bases). CDR3 length equals 14 residues. CDR1 is SGHTA, CDR2 FQGNSA, per germline. Trimming removed 2 bases at V and 5 bases at J, with 12 bases between. The CDR3 is CASSLPGRGYGYTF. The CDR3, as DNA: TGTGCCAGCAGCTTACCAGGCAGGGGTTATGGCTACACCTTC.

V and J are TRBV21-1 and TRBJ2-2; the listed D gene, TRBD2, was not tested against the DNA. TRBV21-1 is flagged as a pseudogene. There are 19 residues in the CDR3. This chain's CDR3 is CASSKGPLVAGEGTGELFF. In DNA, the CDR3 is TGTGCCAGCAGCAAAGGCCCCTTGGTAGCGGGAGAGGGGACCGGGGAGCTGTTTTTT.

This chain links TRBV9 with TRBJ2-1; 7 nucleotides line up with TRBD1. The V segment lost 4 bases and the J segment 2 bases; nucleotides outside the gene matches: 6. Germline V gene sequence: CDR1 SGDLS, CDR2 YYNGEE. The CDR3 spans 15 residues. CDR3 region: CASSTPTGPYNEQFF. The CDR3 coding sequence is TGTGCCAGCAGCACCCCGACAGGGCCCTACAATGAGCAGTTCTTC. Full variable domain (outside the CDR3, taken from reference TRBV9 and TRBJ2-1): DSGVTQTPKHLITATGQRVTLRCSPRSGDLSVYWYQQSLDQGLQFLIQYYNGEERAKGNILERFSAQQFPDLHSELNLSSLELGDSALYFCASSTPTGPYNEQFFGPGTRLTVL.

The chain has TRBV19 and TRBJ2-1; 10 nucleotides line up with TRBD1. The trim removed 5 bases at V and 6 bases at J, leaving 4 bases unmatched. This CDR3 is 14 amino acids long. CDR1 is LNHDA and CDR2 is SQIVND in the germline V gene (reference sequence). The CDR3 is CASSPDRGANEQFF. For the CDR3, the DNA is TGTGCCAGTAGTCCGGACAGGGGGGCCAATGAGCAGTTCTTC.

The CDR3 sequence: CASSLVGGPREGQPQHF. The CDR3 region has the DNA TGTGCCAGCAGCTTGGTTGGGGGACCGAGGGAGGGCCAGCCCCAGCATTTT. This chain links TRBV5-5 with TRBJ1-5; a possible D gene is TRBD1 (5 bases). From germline, CDR1 is SGHKS and CDR2 YYEKEE (reference sequence). V lost 0 bases and J lost 7, with 20 bases in between. The CDR3 runs to 17 residues.